What follows are 13 T cell receptor beta chains derived from one specimen sequenced in a study of T cell responses to AZD1222 COVID-19 vaccine. Sequenced by immunoSEQ multiplex PCR; TCRdb stores in-frame clones only, minus some. The table records 150,000 or so clones, about 90% of them present only once. The material sequenced was peripheral blood, taken 28 days after the second AZD1222 dose. The receptor source for this set is an adult who received the AZD1222 COVID-19 vaccine.

This chain connects TRBV10-1 to TRBJ1-1; no clear D. This CDR3 is built from 14 residues. V lost 0 bases, J lost 7 bases, and 12 bases lay in between. Germline values: CDR1 WNHNN, CDR2 SYGVQD (reference sequence). CDR3 DNA: TGCGCCAGCAGTGAGTCAGAATCACCCCATGAAGCTTTCTTT. As protein: CASSESESPHEAFF.

The chain's CDR3 is CASSFISGSREQYF. In DNA form, the CDR3 reads TGTGCCAGCAGCTTCATTAGCGGGAGTCGAGAGCAGTACTTC. V usage is TRBV11-3 and J usage is TRBJ2-7, with TRBD2 matching 9 bases. Germline CDR1 SGHNT, CDR2 YENEEA. This CDR3 has 14 residues. Trimming at V came to 3 bases and at J to 7 bases, leaving 7 bases not matched to a gene.

This chain connects TRBV9 to TRBJ2-1, with D possibly being TRBD1 or TRBD2 (5 bases each). In germline, CDR1 is SGDLS, CDR2 YYNGEE. V gave up 3 bases and J gave up 7 bases, with 17 bases separating them. CDR3 size: 15 residues. Here the CDR3 reads CASSEPGPRRNEQFF. Written as DNA, the CDR3 is TGTGCCAGCAGCGAACCGGGACCCCGAAGGAATGAGCAGTTCTTC.

A remark on this clone: At one of its ends the junction is not consistent with the germline gene, which may arise from a read error. This chain links TRBV5-6 with TRBJ2-7; D may be TRBD2 (6 bases). This CDR3 has 14 amino acids. Germline CDR1 SGHDT, CDR2 YYEEEE. This CDR3 reads CASSYPRDSSEQYF. CDR3 nucleotide sequence: TGTGCCAGCAGCTACCCCAGGGACTCCTCCGAGCAGTACTTC.

This chain uses TRBV19 with TRBJ1-3; 9 bases are a match to TRBD1. V dropped 4 bases and J dropped 8; count of bases not matched to a gene: 9. Germline V gene lookup returns CDR1 LNHDA and CDR2 SQIVND (reference sequence). The CDR3 sequence is 15 residues long. CDR3 coding DNA: TGTGCCAGTAGTAGTACAGGGGGCTCAGTCGACACCATATATTTT. Translating it yields CASSSTGGSVDTIYF.

The gene calls are TRBV25-1 and TRBJ2-1, with D possibly TRBD2 on 5 matching bases. Germline V CDR1 and CDR2: MGHDK, SYGVNS. The CDR3 runs 15 residues. Trimming pared 2 bases from V and 6 bases from J, leaving 14 bases between. The CDR3 region has the DNA TGTGCCAGCAGTGAAGTACGGGGTTTGGCCAATGAGCAGTTCTTC. This codes for CASSEVRGLANEQFF.

This clone appeared a single time. The chain uses TRBV7-2 and TRBJ2-7, with 7 bases that match TRBD1. Germline-derived CDR1 and CDR2 are SGHTA and FQGNSA. The CDR3 has 14 amino acids. V shed 3 bases and J 4 bases; nucleotides not matched to a gene: 6. The CDR3 bases are TGTGCCAGCAGCTTCCGACAGGGAATATACGAGCAGTACTTC. Its translation: CASSFRQGIYEQYF. The whole variable domain, filled in from reference TRBV7-2 and TRBJ2-7, reads GAGVSQSPSNKVTEKGKDVELRCDPISGHTALYWYRQSLGQGLEFLIYFQGNSAPDKSGLPSDRFSAERTGGSVSTLTIQRTQQEDSAVYLCASSFRQGIYEQYFGPGTRLTVT.

The V gene is TRBV7-8, the J gene TRBJ2-2; no reliable D call. Per germline, CDR1 SGHVS and CDR2 FQNEAQ. Trimming took 1 base from V and 6 from J, leaving 9 bases between them. CDR3 length: 14 residues. The CDR3 loop reads CASSLGGGPGELFF. DNA of the CDR3: TGTGCCAGCAGCTTAGGAGGCGGACCCGGGGAGCTGTTTTTT.

The chain employs TRBV5-6 and TRBJ1-5; D gene unclear. CDR1 SGHDT and CDR2 YYEEEE come from the germline V gene. V was trimmed by 2 bases and J by 0 bases, leaving 3 bases between them. The CDR3 sequence is 13 residues long. The CDR3 DNA reads TGTGCCAGCAGCTTATATAGCAATCAGCCCCAGCATTTT. Amino acid sequence: CASSLYSNQPQHF.

The J gene is TRBJ1-2, the V gene TRBV13, with 9 bases fitting TRBD1. CDR1 PRHDT and CDR2 FYEKMQ come from the germline V gene (reference sequence). Trimming cost V 5 bases and J 4 bases; bases outside gene matches: 8. The CDR3 spans 15 residues. The CDR3 DNA follows: TGTGCCAGCAGCGTTCGGGACAGGGCCTTCTATGGCTACACCTTC. Translation gives CASSVRDRAFYGYTF.

The chain recombines TRBV7-2 with TRBJ2-5; 7 nucleotides match TRBD2. The V gene end was trimmed by 8 bases and the J gene end by 1 base; junction bases not matched to a gene: 10. The CDR3 sequence is 15 residues long. Germline V lookup: CDR1 SGHTA, CDR2 FQGNSA. The CDR3 region is CASSPGGDIQETQYF. Written as DNA, the CDR3 is TGTGCCAGCTCCCCGGGAGGCGACATCCAAGAGACCCAGTACTTC.

The CDR3 spells CAISDRTLYNEQFF. CDR3 coding DNA: TGTGCCATCAGTGACAGGACCCTTTACAATGAGCAGTTCTTC. The chain has TRBV10-3 and TRBJ2-1, with D uncertain. CDR3 length: 14 amino acids. Trimming removed 3 bases at V and 4 bases at J, with 10 bases between. CDR1 and CDR2 from the germline V gene are ENHRY and SYGVKD.

This chain links TRBV6-5 with TRBJ2-7; 9 bases map to TRBD1. The J segment lost 2 bases and the V segment lost 6 bases, leaving 8 bases of the junction unmatched. Germline CDR1 and CDR2: MNHEY and SVGAGI. This CDR3 is 15 amino acids long. As DNA, the CDR3 is TGTGCCAGCAGGATAGACAGGGGGGGAACCTACGAGCAGTACTTC. Residues: CASRIDRGGTYEQYF.